Listed below are T cell receptor beta chains from one sample, sequenced in a study of T cell responses to AZD1222 COVID-19 vaccine. Only in-frame clones appear in the TCRdb table, and some are missing; sequencing was by immunoSEQ multiplex PCR. Among about 94,000 clones, around 84% were seen once, and the ten largest hold more than 4%. The sequenced sample was peripheral blood, obtained 28 days after the second AZD1222 dose. These receptors came from an adult who received the AZD1222 COVID-19 vaccine. The CDR3 runs from the conserved cysteine through the conserved F or W. The D gene is left open where the match is weak. Rows give clone size only sometimes, using once, few, many, or a class for an expanded clone.

V	J	size	D	CDR3	DNA
TRBV12-3/TRBV12-4	TRBJ1-1	.	.	CASSMTTEAFF	TGTGCCAGCAGCATGACCACTGAAGCTTTCTTT
TRBV5-5	TRBJ2-3	once	.	CASTHGTFSTDTQYF	TGTGCCAGCACCCATGGGACGTTTAGCACAGATACGCAGTATTTT
TRBV18	TRBJ2-7	many	.	CASSPRNGGGLTYEQYF	TGTGCCAGCTCCCCCAGGAATGGCGGGGGCCTGACCTACGAGCAGTACTTC
TRBV18	TRBJ2-3	.	TRBD1	CASSPVPTGGAGTDTQYF	TGTGCCAGCTCACCGGTCCCAACAGGGGGCGCGGGCACAGATACGCAGTATTTT
TRBV6-5	TRBJ1-1	few	.	CASSYRVGEAFF	TGTGCCAGCAGTTACAGGGTTGGAGAAGCTTTCTTT
TRBV19	TRBJ2-1	.	.	CASRVRTEDVFRSSYNEQFF	TGTGCCAGTAGGGTTCGGACGGAGGACGTATTTCGAAGCTCCTACAATGAGCAGTTCTTC
TRBV28	TRBJ2-7	.	.	CASSTRIQGPHLPYEQYF	TGTGCCAGCAGTACGAGGATACAGGGACCGCATCTCCCCTACGAGCAGTACTTC
TRBV28	TRBJ1-1	.	.	CASSPPPNTEAFF	TGTGCCAGCAGTCCCCCTCCGAACACTGAAGCTTTCTTT
TRBV20-1	TRBJ2-5	.	.	CSAAGEETQYF	TGCAGTGCTGCAGGGGAAGAGACCCAGTACTTC
TRBV6-5	TRBJ2-7	.	TRBD2	CASSYGTTYEQYF	TGTGCCAGCAGCTACGGGACTACCTACGAGCAGTACTTC
TRBV29-1	TRBJ2-1	.	TRBD2	CSVGRLAGDEQFF	TGCAGCGTTGGTCGGCTAGCGGGAGATGAGCAGTTCTTC
TRBV5-1	TRBJ2-6	.	.	CASSLEGGSGANVLTF	TGCGCCAGCAGCTTGGAAGGGGGCTCTGGGGCCAACGTCCTGACTTTC
TRBV19	TRBJ1-2	few	.	CASSPLPGTNGYTF	TGTGCCAGTAGCCCCCTTCCAGGGACAAATGGCTACACCTTC
TRBV10-2	TRBJ2-2	.	TRBD2	CASSKLGRGANTGELFF	TGCGCCAGCAGCAAACTCGGACGGGGGGCGAACACCGGGGAGCTGTTTTTT
TRBV19	TRBJ2-1	.	.	CASSIFLGSSYNEQFF	TGTGCCAGTAGTATCTTCCTCGGGAGCTCCTACAATGAGCAGTTCTTC
TRBV19	TRBJ1-1	.	TRBD1	CASSSLQTGKVFF	TGTGCCAGTAGTTCGCTTCAGACAGGGAAAGTTTTCTTT
TRBV28	TRBJ1-4	.	.	CAGSGNDEKLFF	TGTGCCGGATCAGGGAACGATGAAAAACTGTTTTTT
TRBV7-2	TRBJ1-6	few	.	CASSLIGNNSPLHF	TGTGCCAGCAGCTTAATAGGGAATAATTCACCCCTCCACTTT
TRBV6-5	TRBJ1-4	.	TRBD1	CASSSTGPHNKKLFF	TGTGCCAGCAGTTCGACAGGGCCTCATAATAAAAAACTGTTTTTT
TRBV4-3	TRBJ2-5	.	.	CASSQGRAETQYF	TGCGCCAGCAGCCAAGGTCGAGCCGAGACCCAGTACTTC
TRBV6-5	TRBJ2-3	.	.	CASSYSRATDTQYF	TGTGCCAGCAGTTACTCGAGGGCCACAGATACGCAGTATTTT
TRBV30	TRBJ1-2	.	.	CAWSPGGFNYGYTF	TGTGCCTGGAGCCCCGGGGGCTTTAACTATGGCTACACCTTC
TRBV12-2	TRBJ1-6	.	.	CASRLQRDRHSPLHF	TGTGCAAGTCGCTTACAGCGCGACAGGCATTCACCCCTCCACTTT
TRBV2	TRBJ2-2	.	TRBD2	CASSDMGGRTGELFF	TGTGCCAGCAGTGACATGGGGGGGAGGACCGGGGAGCTGTTTTTT
TRBV20-1	TRBJ1-1	.	.	CRRDSNTEAFF	TGCAGACGAGACAGCAACACTGAAGCTTTCTTT
TRBV6-5	TRBJ2-5	many	TRBD1	CATQSGTGGWETQYF	TGTGCCACTCAATCCGGGACAGGGGGCTGGGAGACCCAGTACTTC
TRBV4-3	TRBJ2-6	.	.	CASSQEISGKGANVLTF	TGCGCCAGCAGCCAAGAAATTTCGGGGAAGGGGGCCAACGTCCTGACTTTC
TRBV12-2	TRBJ2-3	.	.	CASRLGHGTPRGTQYF	TGTGCAAGTCGCTTAGGTCACGGCACCCCCCGAGGTACGCAGTATTTT
TRBV5-1	TRBJ2-1	.	.	CASSLGSYNEQFF	TGCGCCAGCAGCTTGGGCTCCTACAATGAGCAGTTCTTC
TRBV6-5	TRBJ2-5	.	TRBD2	CASSNRGGWETQYF	TGTGCCAGCAGTAATCGGGGGGGTTGGGAGACCCAGTACTTC
TRBV19	TRBJ2-5	.	TRBD1	CATTSDRGEETQYF	TGTGCCACCACATCTGACAGGGGCGAAGAGACCCAGTACTTC
TRBV30	TRBJ2-7	.	.	CALGGPSRQYF	TGTGCCCTAGGGGGGCCGAGCAGGCAGTACTTC
TRBV6-5	TRBJ2-2	.	.	CASKFLVNTGELFF	TGTGCCAGCAAGTTCCTTGTAAACACCGGGGAGCTGTTTTTT
TRBV6-5	TRBJ1-1	few	TRBD1	CASRRTGANTEAFF	TGTGCCAGCAGGAGGACAGGGGCGAACACTGAAGCTTTCTTT
TRBV7-8	TRBJ2-1	.	TRBD2	CASSPRRASGRNEQFF	TGTGCCAGCAGCCCAAGGCGGGCTAGCGGGAGAAATGAGCAGTTCTTC
TRBV10-3	TRBJ1-2	.	.	CAISESGTAAEGYTF	TGTGCCATCAGTGAGTCAGGGACGGCGGCGGAGGGCTACACCTTC
TRBV11-2	TRBJ1-1	.	.	CASSRTVNTEAFF	TGTGCCAGCAGCCGCACAGTGAACACTGAAGCTTTCTTT
TRBV30	TRBJ2-5	.	TRBD2	CAWSARGGQETQYF	TGTGCCTGGAGTGCCCGGGGGGGGCAAGAGACCCAGTACTTC
TRBV30	TRBJ2-3	.	.	CAWSKREGGTSDTQYF	TGTGCCTGGAGTAAGAGGGAGGGGGGGACCTCAGATACGCAGTATTTT
TRBV4-1	TRBJ2-2	once	.	CASSQSRDGGELFF	TGCGCCAGCAGCCAAAGTCGGGATGGCGGGGAGCTGTTTTTT
TRBV10-3	TRBJ2-1	.	.	CASLGIAATSYNEQFF	TGTGCCTCCCTCGGGATAGCGGCAACCTCCTACAATGAGCAGTTCTTC
TRBV30	TRBJ2-5	.	.	CAWSVLGPRATQYF	TGTGCCTGGAGTGTACTGGGCCCGAGGGCGACCCAGTACTTC
TRBV27	TRBJ1-5	.	.	CASSPLAFYSNQPQHF	TGTGCCAGCAGTCCACTGGCGTTCTATAGCAATCAGCCCCAGCATTTT
TRBV18	TRBJ1-1	.	.	CASSNRVAGVNTEAFF	TGTGCCAGCTCTAACCGGGTAGCAGGGGTGAACACTGAAGCTTTCTTT
TRBV18	TRBJ1-5	.	.	CASSRDVINQPQHF	TGTGCCAGCTCACGGGACGTTATCAATCAGCCCCAGCATTTT
TRBV10-1	TRBJ1-1	.	.	CASSRVREAEAFF	TGCGCCAGCAGCAGGGTTAGGGAGGCTGAAGCTTTCTTT
TRBV19	TRBJ1-6	.	.	CASSIRGQLNSPLHF	TGTGCCAGTAGTATTAGAGGGCAGCTCAATTCACCCCTCCACTTT
TRBV5-1	TRBJ2-2	.	TRBD1	CASSPGPGQGSYTGELFF	TGCGCCAGCAGCCCGGGACCCGGACAGGGGTCGTACACCGGGGAGCTGTTTTTT
TRBV7-2	TRBJ1-4	.	.	CASSLGSGYEKLFF	TGTGCCAGCAGCTTAGGCTCAGGGTATGAAAAACTGTTTTTT
TRBV18	TRBJ2-1	.	.	CASSPTVGQGNEQFF	TGTGCCAGCTCACCGACCGTGGGGCAGGGCAATGAGCAGTTCTTC
TRBV6-2/TRBV6-3	TRBJ2-7	.	.	CASSPGGRVYEQYF	TGTGCCAGCAGTCCCGGGGGCAGGGTCTACGAGCAGTACTTC
TRBV11-2	TRBJ2-7	.	TRBD1	CASSRRRGQGSEQYF	TGTGCCAGCAGCCGGCGCAGGGGACAGGGAAGCGAGCAGTACTTC
TRBV7-2	TRBJ2-7	.	TRBD1	CASSARQGTLYEQYF	TGTGCCAGCAGCGCCCGACAGGGGACCCTATACGAGCAGTACTTC
TRBV19	TRBJ1-1	.	.	CASSMEGGLETEAFF	TGTGCCAGTAGTATGGAGGGGGGATTGGAAACTGAAGCTTTCTTT